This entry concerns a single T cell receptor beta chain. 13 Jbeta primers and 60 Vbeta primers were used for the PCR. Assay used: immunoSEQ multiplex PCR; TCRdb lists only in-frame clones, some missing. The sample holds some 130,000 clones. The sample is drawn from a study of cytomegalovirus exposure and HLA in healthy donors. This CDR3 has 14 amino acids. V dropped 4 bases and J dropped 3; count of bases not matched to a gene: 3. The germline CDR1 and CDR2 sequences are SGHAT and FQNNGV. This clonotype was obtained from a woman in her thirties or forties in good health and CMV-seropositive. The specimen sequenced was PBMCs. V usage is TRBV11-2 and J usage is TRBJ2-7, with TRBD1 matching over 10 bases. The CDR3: CASSSGQGFYEQYF. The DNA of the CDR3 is TGTGCCAGCAGCTCGGGACAGGGGTTCTACGAGCAGTACTTC.